What follows are 14 T cell receptor beta chains derived from one specimen sequenced in a study of blood T cell repertoires in COVID-19. Profiling relied on immunoSEQ multiplex PCR, and the TCRdb table lists in-frame clones only, not all of them. The data hold under 350,000 clones, with roughly 85% observed a single time. The sample taken for sequencing was PBMCs or T cells enriched from blood (not recorded which). These receptors all stem from a woman aged 40 to 55 with acute COVID-19.

V usage is TRBV25-1 and J usage is TRBJ2-7; 8 bases align to TRBD1. The CDR3 contains 15 residues. V trimming: 3 bases; J trimming: 5 bases; junction bases outside the gene matches: 9. In germline, CDR1 is MGHDK, CDR2 SYGVNS. The CDR3 nucleotides are TGTGCCAGCAGTGACTCTCCGACAGGGGACCACGAGCAGTACTTC. Translation gives CASSDSPTGDHEQYF.

The CDR3 DNA reads TGTGCCAGCAGCTTAGTAGTGAGAAGCCGGGAGGGCTACACCTTC. It translates to CASSLVVRSREGYTF. The chain joins TRBV7-2 to TRBJ1-2; D call uncertain. The CDR3 runs to 15 residues. Germline V gene data show CDR1 as SGHTA and CDR2 as FQGNSA. The V and J ends lost 1 base and 8 bases respectively, with 17 bases between them.

This chain joins TRBV4-1 and TRBJ1-2; perhaps TRBD1 as D (5 bases). V gave up 3 bases and J gave up 0 bases, with 14 bases separating them. The CDR3 is 16 amino acids. Germline loops: CDR1 MGHRA, CDR2 YSYEKL. The CDR3 here is CASSQGGAPSNYGYTF. DNA of the CDR3: TGCGCCAGCAGCCAGGGTGGGGCTCCCTCTAACTATGGCTACACCTTC.

This chain connects TRBV10-3 to TRBJ2-2, with TRBD2 matching 13 bases. Germline CDR1 ENHRY, CDR2 SYGVKD. This CDR3 comprises 16 residues. V gave up 11 bases and J gave up 4 bases; unmatched junction bases: 10. CDR3 in amino acids: CASTSGGASVTGELFF. The CDR3 DNA reads TGTGCCTCAACTAGCGGGGGGGCATCGGTCACCGGGGAGCTGTTTTTT.

This clone was found a few times. The V call is TRBV9, the J call TRBJ1-5; 8 positions agree with TRBD1. Germline CDR1 SGDLS, CDR2 YYNGEE. The V segment lost 3 bases and the J segment 6 bases; nucleotides outside the gene matches: 5. The CDR3 loop spans 14 amino acids. The CDR3 region has the DNA TGTGCCAGCAGCGCGGGACAGGCGGGTCAGCCCCAGCATTTT. Translated, it gives CASSAGQAGQPQHF.

The rearrangement links TRBV5-1 to TRBJ2-1; 11 bases match TRBD2. The trim removed 7 bases at V and 8 bases at J, leaving 8 bases unmatched. CDR1 and CDR2 from the germline V gene are SGHRS and YFSETQ. The CDR3 sequence is 14 residues long. In DNA form, the CDR3 reads TGCGCCAGCGGTGGGACTAGCGGCTGGGATGAGCAGTTCTTC. Amino acids: CASGGTSGWDEQFF.

V usage is TRBV6-2 or TRBV6-3 and J usage is TRBJ2-7, with D perhaps matching TRBD1 (6 bases). The ends were cut back, 6 bases at V and 0 bases at J, with 12 bases in the middle. Germline V lookup: CDR1 MNHEY, CDR2 SVGEGT. The CDR3 length is 14 residues. CDR3 loop: CASSKTGSSYEQYF. In DNA form, the CDR3 reads TGTGCCAGCAGCAAAACAGGGAGCTCCTACGAGCAGTACTTC.

CDR3 region: CASSLAPGIDGYTF. CDR3 DNA: TGTGCCAGCAGCTTGGCCCCCGGGATAGATGGCTACACCTTC. This chain connects TRBV5-6 to TRBJ1-2; D ambiguous. CDR3 length: 14 residues. Germline V lookup: CDR1 SGHDT, CDR2 YYEEEE. Trimming pared 0 bases from V and 6 bases from J, leaving 12 bases between.

The chain is built from TRBV7-2 and TRBJ2-2; perhaps TRBD2 as D (6 bases). The V end was cut by 4 bases, the J end by 6 bases, with 9 bases between. This CDR3 has 13 amino acids. Germline V gene lookup returns CDR1 SGHTA and CDR2 FQGNSA. The CDR3 DNA follows: TGTGCCAGCAGCTCGACTAGTCCCGGGGAGCTGTTTTTT. Protein: CASSSTSPGELFF.

The chain carries TRBV7-2 and TRBJ2-7; 8 nucleotides align to TRBD2. J gave up 2 bases and V 1 base, and 7 bases lay outside the gene matches. Germline CDR1 and CDR2: SGHTA and FQGNSA. This CDR3 comprises 16 residues. The CDR3 here is CASSLGSGEGPYEQYF. CDR3 bases: TGTGCCAGCAGCTTAGGTAGCGGGGAAGGGCCCTACGAGCAGTACTTC.

This chain uses TRBV10-1 with TRBJ1-2; 7 bases agree with TRBD1. This CDR3 has 13 residues. Germline assignment: CDR1 WNHNN and CDR2 SYGVQD (reference sequence). V shed 10 bases and J 2 bases; nucleotides not matched to a gene: 7. The DNA of the CDR3 is TGCGCCATCCCCGGCAGGGGGAACTATGGCTACACCTTC. Translation: CAIPGRGNYGYTF.

The chain recombines TRBV7-2 with TRBJ2-5; the match to TRBD2 covers 9 bases. Unmatched junction bases numbered 9, after V lost 2 bases and J lost 2 bases. Germline lookup yields CDR1 SGHTA and CDR2 FQGNSA. CDR3 length: 17 residues. In DNA, the CDR3 is TGTGCCAGCAGCTTATCAAATTTAGCGGGGGTACAAGAGACCCAGTACTTC. It is translated as CASSLSNLAGVQETQYF.

This clone was seen only a few times. DNA of the CDR3: TGTGCCAGCAGTTACGCGGGAGGGCGGGGTGAGCAGTTCTTC. The encoded protein is CASSYAGGRGEQFF. The chain combines TRBV28 with TRBJ2-1, with TRBD2 identical over 9 bases. After removal of 4 bases from V and 9 bases from J, the junction contained 7 bases not matched to a gene. This CDR3 is 14 amino acids long. Germline V gene lookup returns CDR1 MDHEN and CDR2 SYDVKM.

The rearrangement uses TRBV5-4 and TRBJ2-1; tentative D call: TRBD1 (6 bases). CDR3 size: 14 residues. CDR1 is SGHNT, CDR2 YYREEE, per germline (reference sequence). The V end lost 3 bases, the J end lost 6 bases, and 13 bases lay between the germline ends. The CDR3 loop is CASSSKTGRNEQFF. CDR3 DNA: TGTGCCAGCAGCTCCAAAACAGGGCGCAATGAGCAGTTCTTC. The complete variable domain, with remaining parts taken from reference TRBV5-4 and TRBJ2-1, reads ETGVTQSPTHLIKTRGQQVTLRCSSQSGHNTVSWYQQALGQGPQFIFQYYREEENGRGNFPPRFSGLQFPNYSSELNVNALELDDSALYLCASSSKTGRNEQFFGPGTRLTVL.